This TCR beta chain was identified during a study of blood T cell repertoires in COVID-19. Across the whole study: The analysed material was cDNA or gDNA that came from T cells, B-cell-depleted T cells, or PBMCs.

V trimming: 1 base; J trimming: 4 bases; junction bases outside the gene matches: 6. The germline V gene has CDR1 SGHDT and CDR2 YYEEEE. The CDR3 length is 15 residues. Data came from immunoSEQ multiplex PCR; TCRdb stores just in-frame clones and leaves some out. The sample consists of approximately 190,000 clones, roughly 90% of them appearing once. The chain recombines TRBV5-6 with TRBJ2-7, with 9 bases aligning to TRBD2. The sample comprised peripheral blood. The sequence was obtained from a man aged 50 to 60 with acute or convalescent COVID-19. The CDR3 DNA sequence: TGTGCCAGCAGCTTGCTAGCGGGGCGAACTTACGAGCAGTACGTC. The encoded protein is CASSLLAGRTYEQYV.